The rows below give T cell receptor beta chains drawn from one sample of a study of CD8+ T cells in alopecia areata. TCRdb keeps only in-frame clones here, not all; method: immunoSEQ multiplex PCR. Of over 150,000 clones listed, roughly 50% were seen once; the top ten hold nearly 5%. The sequencing sample was made of CD8+ T cells sorted from blood. These TCRs come from a human donor in good health. Each CDR3 is given with its conserved first and last residue. Fields, in order: clone size, V gene, D gene, J gene, CDR3 DNA, CDR3 protein. The D gene is left open where the match is weak. Some rows have no size entry. The others give once, few or many, or a class for an expanded clone.

-	TRBV4-1	-	TRBJ1-5	TGCGCCAGCAGCCAGGGGGCGAATCAGCCCCAGCATTTT	CASSQGANQPQHF
few	TRBV6-5	-	TRBJ2-5	TGTGCCAGCAGTTACACATGGGACTTACAAGAGACCCAGTACTTC	CASSYTWDLQETQYF
few	TRBV29-1	-	TRBJ2-2	TGCAGCGTTGGTCGAGGGCAGGGGACCAACACCGGGGAGCTGTTTTTT	CSVGRGQGTNTGELFF
-	TRBV7-9	TRBD1	TRBJ2-7	TGTGCCAGCAGTACTACGGGACAGGCCTCCTACGAGCAGTACTTC	CASSTTGQASYEQYF
-	TRBV27	-	TRBJ1-5	TGTGCCAGCAGTAGAGGGCCCGCGGGCAATCAGCCCCAGCATTTT	CASSRGPAGNQPQHF
-	TRBV29-1	-	TRBJ1-5	TGCAGCGTTGCACGGGGTTTTGGTCAGCCCCAGCATTTT	CSVARGFGQPQHF
-	TRBV12-5	-	TRBJ2-1	TGTGCTAGTGGTTTGTCCAATGAGCAGTTCTTC	CASGLSNEQFF
-	TRBV2	-	TRBJ2-7	TGTGCTGTCGGAGGGGGGACCTCCTACGAGCAGTACTTC	CAVGGGTSYEQYF
few	TRBV27	-	TRBJ1-5	TGTGCCAGCAGTTTATCCGTAGGTCAGCCCCAGCATTTT	CASSLSVGQPQHF
few	TRBV10-3	-	TRBJ2-7	TGTGCCATCAGTGAGGGCCGGTACGAGCAGTACTTC	CAISEGRYEQYF
-	TRBV5-1	-	TRBJ2-2	TGCGCCAGCAGTCCCTCGTGGGGTGACACCGGGGAGCTGTTTTTT	CASSPSWGDTGELFF
-	TRBV29-1	-	TRBJ1-2	TGCAGCGTTGAAGATGGGGGGAACTATGGCTACACCTTC	CSVEDGGNYGYTF
-	TRBV6-6	-	TRBJ1-2	TGTGCCAGCAGTTATGTTCTCGAAGGCTACACCTTC	CASSYVLEGYTF
-	TRBV29-1	TRBD1	TRBJ1-1	TGCAGCGTTGGGGGACAGGGAATGAACACTGAAGCTTTCTTT	CSVGGQGMNTEAFF
-	TRBV4-1	-	TRBJ2-2	TGCGCCAGCAGCCATCTGGGCCAGGGGGGCACCGGGGAGCTGTTTTTT	CASSHLGQGGTGELFF
-	TRBV15	-	TRBJ2-3	TGTGCCACCAGCAGAGTCGACCGGCCCAACACAGATACGCAGTATTTT	CATSRVDRPNTDTQYF
-	TRBV4-1	TRBD1	TRBJ1-4	TGCGCCAGCAGCCAGGACACACAGGGGGCAAGGGGAAAACTGTTTTTT	CASSQDTQGARGKLFF
-	TRBV4-1	-	TRBJ1-5	TGCGCCAGCAGCCAAGATTCGTCCGGTAGCAATCAGCCCCAGCATTTT	CASSQDSSGSNQPQHF
-	TRBV27	-	TRBJ1-1	TGTGCCAGCAGTTTAGGCAGGGGCACTGAAGCTTTCTTT	CASSLGRGTEAFF
few	TRBV14	-	TRBJ2-7	TGTGCCAGCAGCACGGGCAGGGGGGGCCTCTACGAGCAGTACTTC	CASSTGRGGLYEQYF
-	TRBV27	-	TRBJ2-7	TGTGCCAGCAGTTTAATAGGGCGGGAGCAGTACTTC	CASSLIGREQYF
-	TRBV5-6	-	TRBJ2-1	TGTGCCAGCAGCTTGGTACTAGTAGGGGACAATGAGCAGTTCTTC	CASSLVLVGDNEQFF
-	TRBV5-6	-	TRBJ2-6	TGTGCCAGCAGCACGGGGGGGGCCAACGTCCTGACTTTC	CASSTGGANVLTF
-	TRBV15	-	TRBJ1-5	TGTGCCACCAGCAGAGATAGGGGTCAGCCCCAGCATTTT	CATSRDRGQPQHF
-	TRBV5-1	-	TRBJ2-1	TGCGCCAGCAGCGGTGACAACGACAATGAGCAGTTCTTC	CASSGDNDNEQFF
-	TRBV7-9	-	TRBJ2-3	TGTGCCAGCAGCTCCCGGGCGACAGATACGCAGTATTTT	CASSSRATDTQYF
-	TRBV11-2	TRBD1	TRBJ1-1	TGTGCCAGCAGCTTAGCTTCGACAGGGATCACTGAAGCTTTCTTT	CASSLASTGITEAFF
-	TRBV29-1	-	TRBJ1-1	TGCAGCGTTGGAACCAGGGTTACTGAAGCTTTCTTT	CSVGTRVTEAFF